A selection of T cell receptor beta chains follows, all from one sample in a study of blood T cell repertoires in COVID-19. Produced via immunoSEQ multiplex PCR; TCRdb's table is partial and in-frame only. The table records tens of thousands of clones, around nine tenths of them present only once. Sequenced: peripheral blood. The receptors derive from a man older than 75 with acute or convalescent COVID-19. Each CDR3 is given with its conserved first and last residue. A D gene is named only where the DNA matches it firmly. Size is stated for part of the rows, as once, few or many counts, or as a class when the clone is expanded.

V gene: TRBV29-1; clone size: .; D gene: .; J gene: TRBJ1-2; CDR3 protein: CSDSYGYTF; CDR3 DNA: TGCAGCGACTCCTATGGCTACACCTTC
V gene: TRBV7-2; clone size: .; D gene: .; J gene: TRBJ1-2; CDR3 protein: CASSRGQLYGYTF; CDR3 DNA: TGTGCCAGCAGCCGCGGACAGCTCTATGGCTACACCTTC
V gene: TRBV5-1; clone size: .; D gene: TRBD2; J gene: TRBJ2-2; CDR3 protein: CASSLAAGPTGELFF; CDR3 DNA: TGCGCCAGCAGCTTGGCAGCGGGACCCACCGGGGAGCTGTTTTTT
V gene: TRBV18; clone size: .; D gene: .; J gene: TRBJ1-4; CDR3 protein: CASSPGQREKLFF; CDR3 DNA: TGTGCCAGCTCACCAGGACAGCGTGAAAAACTGTTTTTT
V gene: TRBV28; clone size: few; D gene: .; J gene: TRBJ2-1; CDR3 protein: CASSPRGYNEQFF; CDR3 DNA: TGTGCCAGCAGCCCAAGGGGCTACAATGAGCAGTTCTTC
V gene: TRBV9; clone size: .; D gene: TRBD2; J gene: TRBJ2-1; CDR3 protein: CASSGQTSGRDNEQFF; CDR3 DNA: TGTGCCAGCAGCGGTCAAACTAGCGGGAGGGACAATGAGCAGTTCTTC
V gene: TRBV19; clone size: .; D gene: .; J gene: TRBJ1-3; CDR3 protein: CASSVDGSSGNTIYF; CDR3 DNA: TGTGCCAGTAGTGTAGACGGGAGCTCTGGAAACACCATATATTTT
V gene: TRBV10-3; clone size: .; D gene: TRBD1; J gene: TRBJ2-2; CDR3 protein: CAISESPTGSGELFF; CDR3 DNA: TGTGCCATCAGTGAGTCACCGACAGGGTCCGGGGAGCTGTTTTTT
V gene: TRBV19; clone size: .; D gene: TRBD1; J gene: TRBJ1-1; CDR3 protein: CASSFLATGGTEAFF; CDR3 DNA: TGTGCCAGTAGTTTTCTCGCGACAGGGGGCACTGAAGCTTTCTTT
V gene: TRBV5-1; clone size: .; D gene: .; J gene: TRBJ2-1; CDR3 protein: CASSLSAYNEQFF; CDR3 DNA: TGCGCCAGCAGCTTGAGCGCTTACAATGAGCAGTTCTTC
V gene: TRBV7-9; clone size: .; D gene: TRBD1; J gene: TRBJ2-5; CDR3 protein: CASSLDRGLTETQYF; CDR3 DNA: TGTGCCAGCAGCCTGGACAGGGGGCTAACAGAGACCCAGTACTTC
V gene: TRBV4-3; clone size: .; D gene: TRBD2; J gene: TRBJ2-3; CDR3 protein: CASSHGLVAGVTDTQYF; CDR3 DNA: TGCGCCAGCAGCCATGGATTAGTAGCGGGAGTCACAGATACGCAGTATTTT
V gene: TRBV28; clone size: few; D gene: TRBD1; J gene: TRBJ1-1; CDR3 protein: CASSYGQGQGTEAFF; CDR3 DNA: TGTGCCAGCAGTTACGGACAGGGGCAGGGCACTGAAGCTTTCTTT
V gene: TRBV30; clone size: .; D gene: TRBD2; J gene: TRBJ2-7; CDR3 protein: CAWRDKAGVSSYEQYF; CDR3 DNA: TGTGCCTGGAGAGACAAAGCGGGAGTGAGCTCCTACGAGCAGTACTTC
V gene: TRBV7-9; clone size: .; D gene: TRBD1; J gene: TRBJ2-5; CDR3 protein: CASSIHYQTGMGETQYF; CDR3 DNA: TGTGCCAGCAGCATCCACTATCAGACAGGGATGGGAGAGACCCAGTACTTC
V gene: TRBV5-6; clone size: once; D gene: TRBD1; J gene: TRBJ1-5; CDR3 protein: CASSSGQGRQPQHF; CDR3 DNA: TGTGCCAGCAGCTCGGGACAGGGAAGGCAGCCCCAGCATTTT
V gene: TRBV5-1; clone size: .; D gene: TRBD1; J gene: TRBJ2-1; CDR3 protein: CASSRGQGYNEQFF; CDR3 DNA: TGCGCCAGCAGCAGGGGACAGGGCTACAATGAGCAGTTCTTC
V gene: TRBV5-4; clone size: few; D gene: .; J gene: TRBJ2-3; CDR3 protein: CASSFPGVRDTQYF; CDR3 DNA: TGTGCCAGCAGCTTCCCGGGGGTACGAGATACGCAGTATTTT
V gene: TRBV6-6; clone size: .; D gene: .; J gene: TRBJ1-5; CDR3 protein: CASSYYRDSNQPQHF; CDR3 DNA: TGTGCCAGCAGTTACTACAGAGATAGCAATCAGCCCCAGCATTTT
V gene: TRBV2; clone size: .; D gene: TRBD1; J gene: TRBJ1-1; CDR3 protein: CASRGYGTGHTEAFF; CDR3 DNA: TGTGCCAGCAGAGGCTACGGGACAGGTCACACTGAAGCTTTCTTT
V gene: TRBV4-3; clone size: .; D gene: TRBD1; J gene: TRBJ1-2; CDR3 protein: CASSPRQGNSGYGYTF; CDR3 DNA: TGCGCCAGCAGCCCTCGACAGGGAAACTCAGGATATGGCTACACCTTC
V gene: TRBV27; clone size: .; D gene: TRBD1; J gene: TRBJ2-1; CDR3 protein: CASSFFGTVSYNEQFF; CDR3 DNA: TGTGCCAGCAGTTTCTTCGGGACAGTCTCCTACAATGAGCAGTTCTTC
V gene: TRBV6-1; clone size: .; D gene: .; J gene: TRBJ2-5; CDR3 protein: CASSALPSQRQETQYF; CDR3 DNA: TGTGCCAGCAGTGCCCTTCCGAGCCAGCGGCAAGAGACCCAGTACTTC
V gene: TRBV5-1; clone size: .; D gene: .; J gene: TRBJ2-1; CDR3 protein: CASSLVLAAPNEQFF; CDR3 DNA: TGCGCCAGCAGCTTGGTTTTAGCGGCCCCCAATGAGCAGTTCTTC
V gene: TRBV10-2; clone size: .; D gene: TRBD1; J gene: TRBJ1-2; CDR3 protein: CASSRIDRVYGYTF; CDR3 DNA: TGCGCCAGCAGTAGAATCGACAGGGTTTATGGCTACACCTTC
V gene: TRBV3-1/TRBV3-2; clone size: .; D gene: TRBD2; J gene: TRBJ2-6; CDR3 protein: CASSQVHAGVSGANVLTF; CDR3 DNA: TGTGCCAGCAGCCAAGTGCACGCGGGGGTATCTGGGGCCAACGTCCTGACTTTC
V gene: TRBV18; clone size: .; D gene: .; J gene: TRBJ1-1; CDR3 protein: CASSQGVDTEAFF; CDR3 DNA: TGTGCCAGCTCACAGGGGGTAGACACTGAAGCTTTCTTT
V gene: TRBV27; clone size: .; D gene: TRBD2; J gene: TRBJ2-1; CDR3 protein: CASSFSLRGGNEQFF; CDR3 DNA: TGTGCCAGCAGTTTCTCCTTACGGGGGGGCAATGAGCAGTTCTTC
V gene: TRBV7-2; clone size: .; D gene: .; J gene: TRBJ1-1; CDR3 protein: CASSLWQGGTEAFF; CDR3 DNA: TGTGCCAGCAGCTTGTGGCAGGGTGGCACTGAAGCTTTCTTT
V gene: TRBV11-2; clone size: .; D gene: .; J gene: TRBJ1-2; CDR3 protein: CASSFPDRPPDYGYTF; CDR3 DNA: TGTGCCAGCAGCTTCCCGGACAGACCCCCAGACTATGGCTACACCTTC
V gene: TRBV15; clone size: .; D gene: .; J gene: TRBJ1-2; CDR3 protein: CATSSGVGGYTF; CDR3 DNA: TGTGCCACCAGTTCCGGGGTCGGTGGCTACACCTTC
V gene: TRBV10-3; clone size: .; D gene: .; J gene: TRBJ1-2; CDR3 protein: CAISEQENYGYTF; CDR3 DNA: TGTGCCATCAGCGAACAGGAGAACTATGGCTACACCTTC
V gene: TRBV28; clone size: .; D gene: TRBD2; J gene: TRBJ2-1; CDR3 protein: CASSFPSGRANEQFF; CDR3 DNA: TGTGCCAGCAGTTTCCCCAGCGGGAGGGCGAATGAGCAGTTCTTC
V gene: TRBV10-3; clone size: .; D gene: .; J gene: TRBJ1-2; CDR3 protein: CAISERSGVYGYTF; CDR3 DNA: TGTGCCATCAGTGAGAGATCAGGGGTATATGGCTACACCTTC
V gene: TRBV2; clone size: .; D gene: .; J gene: TRBJ1-1; CDR3 protein: CASSELVQGNTEAFF; CDR3 DNA: TGTGCCAGCAGTGAACTAGTACAGGGAAACACTGAAGCTTTCTTT
V gene: TRBV5-1; clone size: few; D gene: .; J gene: TRBJ2-7; CDR3 protein: CASSVTGSPPYYEQYF; CDR3 DNA: TGCGCCAGCAGTGTAACCGGGAGTCCCCCTTACTACGAGCAGTACTTC
V gene: TRBV5-1; clone size: .; D gene: TRBD1; J gene: TRBJ2-7; CDR3 protein: CASSLRGGQGRRTSYEQYF; CDR3 DNA: TGCGCCAGCAGCTTGAGGGGTGGACAGGGGAGGAGGACCTCCTACGAGCAGTACTTC
V gene: TRBV3-1/TRBV3-2; clone size: .; D gene: .; J gene: TRBJ2-3; CDR3 protein: CASSSYAEDTQYF; CDR3 DNA: TGTGCCAGCAGCTCCTATGCCGAGGATACGCAGTATTTT
V gene: TRBV7-2; clone size: .; D gene: TRBD1; J gene: TRBJ1-5; CDR3 protein: CASSPWDRGSQPQHF; CDR3 DNA: TGTGCCAGCAGCCCCTGGGACAGGGGAAGTCAGCCCCAGCATTTT
V gene: TRBV27; clone size: .; D gene: TRBD1; J gene: TRBJ1-2; CDR3 protein: CASSLNTGGDYTF; CDR3 DNA: TGTGCCAGCAGTTTGAATACAGGGGGCGACTACACCTTC
V gene: TRBV5-1; clone size: .; D gene: .; J gene: TRBJ1-6; CDR3 protein: CASSLGQSSPLHF; CDR3 DNA: TGCGCCAGCAGCTTGGGACAATCCTCACCCCTCCACTTT
V gene: TRBV29-1; clone size: .; D gene: .; J gene: TRBJ1-2; CDR3 protein: CSVEDYRWDGYTF; CDR3 DNA: TGCAGCGTTGAAGATTACAGGTGGGATGGCTACACCTTC
V gene: TRBV28; clone size: .; D gene: TRBD2; J gene: TRBJ2-3; CDR3 protein: CASSRPGLVTDTQYF; CDR3 DNA: TGTGCCAGCAGTCGCCCCGGACTAGTCACAGATACGCAGTATTTT
V gene: TRBV12-3/TRBV12-4; clone size: .; D gene: .; J gene: TRBJ2-5; CDR3 protein: CASRGRGETQYF; CDR3 DNA: TGTGCCAGCAGGGGCCGAGGGGAGACCCAGTACTTC
V gene: TRBV11-2; clone size: .; D gene: .; J gene: TRBJ1-3; CDR3 protein: CASSLQGNTIYF; CDR3 DNA: TGTGCCAGCAGCTTACAGGGAAACACCATATATTTT
V gene: TRBV10-2; clone size: .; D gene: .; J gene: TRBJ2-2; CDR3 protein: CASSESMGPPWAGELFF; CDR3 DNA: TGCGCCAGCAGTGAGTCTATGGGGCCCCCCTGGGCCGGGGAGCTGTTTTTT
V gene: TRBV15; clone size: .; D gene: .; J gene: TRBJ1-1; CDR3 protein: CATSRTGGTEAFF; CDR3 DNA: TGTGCCACCAGCAGGACAGGTGGTACTGAAGCTTTCTTT
V gene: TRBV7-8; clone size: .; D gene: TRBD2; J gene: TRBJ2-3; CDR3 protein: CASQLVAGGTDTQYF; CDR3 DNA: TGTGCCAGTCAACTCGTAGCGGGGGGAACGGATACGCAGTATTTT
V gene: TRBV7-9; clone size: .; D gene: TRBD1; J gene: TRBJ1-6; CDR3 protein: CASSRDRENSPLHF; CDR3 DNA: TGTGCCAGCAGCCGTGACAGGGAGAATTCACCCCTCCACTTT
V gene: TRBV12-1; clone size: .; D gene: .; J gene: TRBJ2-6; CDR3 protein: CASSFGAGGPRGANVLTF; CDR3 DNA: TGTGCCAGCAGCTTTGGGGCGGGAGGGCCACGTGGGGCCAACGTCCTGACTTTC